This TCR beta chain was sequenced in a study of T cell changes during pregnancy in multiple sclerosis. The CDR3 extends over 13 amino acids. Between the trimmed V and J ends, which lost 1 base and 1 base, there was a span of 4 bases. CDR1 and CDR2 from the germline V gene are LGHNT and FRNRAP. Generated by immunoSEQ multiplex PCR, the TCRdb table keeps only in-frame clones and is missing some. The sample holds about 59,000 clones, around 94% seen once. The receptor comes from a female donor with multiple sclerosis, enrolled in a pregnancy study. The rearrangement joins TRBV12-5 to TRBJ1-1; unclear D gene. The sequences come from CD8+ T cells from peripheral blood mononuclear cells, collected after pregnancy. The CDR3 DNA reads TGTGCTAGTGGTTTGGACGGGAACACTGAAGCTTTCTTT. This translates into CASGLDGNTEAFF.